This TCR beta chain was retrieved from a study of vaccination and CD4 T cells after COVID-19. Germline CDR1 reads SGHVS; CDR2 reads FQNEAQ. Trimming stripped 5 bases from V and 1 base from J, with 23 bases between. The CDR3 has 18 amino acids. Sequencing of DNA taken from cultured CD4+ T cells relied on the Oncomine TCR Beta short-read assay. TCRdb redid the calling of the PCR reads with MiXCR, one entry per CDR3 protein. The sample lists around 19,000 distinct CDR3 sequences, roughly 78% occurring once. Treatment of the sample: approximately 10-day PBMC culture with coronavirus spike peptide pools or control peptides (ViraFEST assay). Points on this clonotype: No antigen is known for it.

This receptor was identified in a human donor who received a COVID-19 vaccine. This material consisted of CD4+ T cells from blood, cultured in vitro, taken after SARS-CoV-2 vaccination. This chain links TRBV7-8 with TRBJ1-1; a possible D gene is TRBD1 (6 bases). CDR3: CASSPRPMTGPGNTEAFF. In DNA form, the CDR3 reads TGTGCCAGCAGCCCACGACCGATGACAGGTCCCGGGAACACTGAAGCTTTCTTT.